A single T cell receptor beta chain is shown here with its context. The data belong to a study of blood T cell repertoires in COVID-19. Study-level background: Collection of acute and convalescent COVID-19 samples took place in the United States, Italy and Spain. Sample material is recorded as cDNA or gDNA derived from T cells, B-cell-depleted T cells, or PBMCs.

In the original workflow: How many nucleated cells were present was estimated from reference gene primer amplification. TCRdb's copy holds only in-frame clones and misses some; the assay was immunoSEQ multiplex PCR. V and J calls and clone size are as listed in that table; D and trimming were resolved from the DNA. The sample contains 150,000 to 200,000 clones, approximately 88% of which appear only once. The source of this sequence is a woman of 80 years or more with active or convalescent COVID-19. Material: peripheral blood.

The CDR3 DNA is TGTGCCAGCAGCCTGGGAGCAGACCTTCACGCCGGCGTCCTGACTTTC. Its protein product is CASSLGADLHAGVLTF. The chain combines TRBV14 with TRBJ2-6; TRBD2 is a possible D gene (5 bases). Germline CDR1 is SGHDN and CDR2 is FVKESK. The CDR3 runs to 16 residues. V gave up 4 bases and J gave up 12 bases, with 22 bases separating them.